This T cell receptor (beta chain) was recorded in a study of OX40 agonist ivuxolimab in advanced cancers. Whole-study results and caveats: Clonal expansion was seen in CD4+ and CD8+ blood T cells by week 6 at 0.1 to 3.0 mg/kg.

With respect to this clone: Its target is not known. The same CDR3 also results from other DNA sequences found in this sample.

Measured with immunoSEQ multiplex PCR; TCRdb has only the in-frame clones, and not every one. Of 55,000 to 80,000 clones listed, roughly nine tenths are singletons. The CDR3 contains 12 residues. V lost 0 bases, J lost 6 bases, and 5 bases lay in between. CDR1 SGHRS and CDR2 YFSETQ come from the germline V gene. The input for sequencing was CD4+ or CD8+ T cells sorted from blood, taken in a trial of the OX40 agonist ivuxolimab. The clonotype was recovered from an adult with an advanced solid tumor such as melanoma, head and neck, liver or kidney cancer. The chain employs TRBV5-1 and TRBJ2-3, with unresolved D. The CDR3 region has the DNA TGCGCCAGCAGCTTGGCGTTGGATACGCAGTATTTT. Translation: CASSLALDTQYF.